The subject of this entry is one TCR beta chain. Its matching antigen is unknown. The germline gives CDR1 PRHDT, CDR2 FYEKMQ (reference sequence). V shed 5 bases and J 3 bases; nucleotides not matched to a gene: 5. The CDR3 is 14 amino acids. Healthy Caucasians from Russia aged roughly 6 to 95 served as donors. The sample originates from a study of blood T cells in healthy people across ages. Sample-barcoded 5' priming and a J-beta primer mix drove a second PCR of 7 to 11 cycles. Sequencing recovered at least 3 million CDR3-containing paired-end reads from each sample. TCRdb re-called the 5' RACE reads through MiXCR, storing one row per CDR3 protein. The data show more than 1,400,000 distinct CDR3 sequences, roughly 40% seen once. Study-wide results and limits: The donors' CMV status was not determined, possibly confounding changes in expanded clonotypes.

Sequencing used blood. The chain recombines TRBV13 with TRBJ1-2; 8 bases fit TRBD1. The TCR originated in a young woman in good health. DNA of the CDR3: TGTGCCAGCAGCGTGGCGGACAGGGACTATGGCTACACCTTC. Its protein product is CASSVADRDYGYTF.